This T cell receptor (beta chain) was identified during a study of blood T cell repertoires in COVID-19. The overall study: COVID-19 samples collected from the United States, Italy and Spain covered acute and convalescent phases. From T cells, B-cell-depleted T cells, or PBMCs came the material, which was cDNA or gDNA.

Germline V gene lookup returns CDR1 LGHNT and CDR2 FRNRAP. The CDR3 has 18 residues. With V trimmed by 4 bases and J by 2 bases, 16 bases remained unmatched. Data came from immunoSEQ multiplex PCR; TCRdb stores just in-frame clones and leaves some out. Here the sample spans some 95,000 clones, 70% to 90% being singletons. The sequencing sample was made of peripheral blood. The sequence derives from a man in his sixties or seventies with acute or convalescent COVID-19. V and J are TRBV12-5 and TRBJ1-1, with 7 bases that match TRBD1. The CDR3 loop is CASGSYRGITSDNTEAFF. DNA of the CDR3: TGTGCTAGTGGTTCTTACAGGGGAATCACCTCCGACAACACTGAAGCTTTCTTT. Combining the CDR3 with reference TRBV12-5 and TRBJ1-1 gives the whole variable domain DARVTQTPRHKVTEMGQEVTMRCQPILGHNTVFWYRQTMMQGLELLAYFRNRAPLDDSGMPKDRFSAEMPDATLATLKIQPSEPRDSAVYFCASGSYRGITSDNTEAFFGQGTRLTVV.